This T cell receptor beta chain was sequenced in a study of T cells of healthy individuals. Using its own MiXCR run on the 5' RACE reads, TCRdb lists one record per CDR3 protein. This sample carries 35,000 to 45,000 distinct CDR3 sequences, roughly 4.3% of them seen once, and the ten largest clones take approximately 8.5%. In its sample, this clonotype was seen a few times. The germline CDR1 and CDR2 sequences are DFQATT and SNEGSKA (reference sequence). Trimming cost V 2 bases and J 0 bases, with 11 bases left between them. The CDR3 loop spans 15 amino acids. The chain uses TRBV20-1 and TRBJ1-5; perhaps TRBD1 as D (6 bases). This clonotype originated in a human donor in good health. CDR3 DNA: TGCAGTGCTAGACGGACAGACTATAGCAATCAGCCCCAGCATTTT. Amino acid sequence: CSARRTDYSNQPQHF.